This is a list of T cell receptor beta chains from one sample in a study of blood T cell repertoires in COVID-19. The protocol was immunoSEQ multiplex PCR, while the TCRdb copy is restricted to in-frame clones and leaves out a portion. The sample records 110,000 or so clones, 70% to 90% being singletons. Sequencing was carried out using peripheral blood. These TCRs come from a man in his 70s who had recovered from COVID-19. CDR3s include the opening cysteine and the closing phenylalanine or tryptophan. D genes are given only for firm matches. Rows give clone size only sometimes, using once, few, many, or a class for an expanded clone.

TRBJ2-3 TRBV5-4 NA NA TGTGCCAGCAGCCCGATAGCGGCGAGCACAGATACGCAGTATTTT CASSPIAASTDTQYF
TRBJ2-1 TRBV15 few NA TGTGCCACCAGCAGCGGGGAGTCCTACAATGAGCAGTTCTTC CATSSGESYNEQFF
TRBJ2-1 TRBV7-3 NA NA TGTGCCAGCAGCCTAACTAGTTTGAGGTACAATGAGCAGTTCTTC CASSLTSLRYNEQFF
TRBJ2-2 TRBV10-3 once NA TGTGCCATCAGTGGACTGAACACCGGGGAGCTGTTTTTT CAISGLNTGELFF
TRBJ2-3 TRBV28 NA NA TGTGCCAGCAGTTTATGGGGGGGTTCCCGCACAGATACGCAGTATTTT CASSLWGGSRTDTQYF
TRBJ2-1 TRBV15 NA TRBD2 TGTGCCACCAGCAGAGACCCGGGACTAGCGGCCTACAATGAGCAGTTCTTC CATSRDPGLAAYNEQFF
TRBJ2-6 TRBV18 NA NA TGTGCCAGCTCACCGGCGGACTCTGGGGCCAACGTCCTGACTTTC CASSPADSGANVLTF
TRBJ1-2 TRBV4-3 NA NA TGCGCCAGCAGCCAAGGGACAGCAAACTATGGCTACACCTTC CASSQGTANYGYTF
TRBJ1-5 TRBV2 NA NA TGTGCCAGCAGTGAAATGCCGGTCGGACAACGGCCTCAGCCCCAGCATTTT CASSEMPVGQRPQPQHF
TRBJ1-1 TRBV3-1/TRBV3-2 few NA TGTGCCAGCAGCCAAGAAAACAGAGAAGCTTTCTTT CASSQENREAFF
TRBJ1-1 TRBV10-3 NA NA TGTGCCATCAGTGAGTCTGACAGGAACACTGAAGCTTTCTTT CAISESDRNTEAFF
TRBJ1-4 TRBV5-1 NA NA TGCGCCAGCAGCTTGCTACAGGGCAATAATGAAAAACTGTTTTTT CASSLLQGNNEKLFF
TRBJ1-1 TRBV5-5 once TRBD1 TGTGCCAGCAGCCAACCGGACAGGGCTGCTGAAGCTTTCTTT CASSQPDRAAEAFF
TRBJ1-1 TRBV6-5 NA NA TGTGCCAGCCAGACAGGCCTAAGGAACACTGAAGCTTTCTTT CASQTGLRNTEAFF
TRBJ2-3 TRBV29-1 few TRBD2 TGCAGCGTTATAAAGCGGGGGTCAGATACGCAGTATTTT CSVIKRGSDTQYF
TRBJ1-5 TRBV7-9 NA NA TGTGCCAGCAGCTTAGGGTCTCAGGGATATCAGCCCCAGCATTTT CASSLGSQGYQPQHF
TRBJ1-5 TRBV28 NA NA TGTGCCAGCAGTTTAAGGGGTCAGCCCCAGCATTTT CASSLRGQPQHF
TRBJ1-4 TRBV5-8 NA TRBD1 TGTGCCAGCAGCTTCGGGACAGGGTACGAAAAACTGTTTTTT CASSFGTGYEKLFF
TRBJ2-7 TRBV11-2 NA TRBD2 TGTGCCAGCAGCTCACGGGGGGTAGCGGGAGTTTCCCACGAGCAGTACTTC CASSSRGVAGVSHEQYF
TRBJ1-3 TRBV30 NA NA TGTGCCTGCTCAGGGCGGCAGTTCACTGGAAACACCATATATTTT CACSGRQFTGNTIYF
TRBJ1-1 TRBV5-5 NA NA TGTGCCAGCAGCGCCAGGGTGTTTGCCACTGAAGCTTTCTTT CASSARVFATEAFF
TRBJ2-2 TRBV5-1 NA TRBD2 TGCGCCAGCAGCTCAGGGACTAGCGGAGCCGGGGAGCTGTTTTTT CASSSGTSGAGELFF
TRBJ1-1 TRBV4-2 NA TRBD1 TGTGCCAGCAGCCAAGGGGACAGGGTCACTGAAGCTTTCTTT CASSQGDRVTEAFF
TRBJ1-1 TRBV27 NA NA TGTGCCAGCAGTTTATCGGGGACAACCACTGAAGCTTTCTTT CASSLSGTTTEAFF
TRBJ1-2 TRBV7-9 NA NA TGTGCCAGCAGCCACGAGGAAGAAGGCTATGGCTACACCTTC CASSHEEEGYGYTF
TRBJ2-2 TRBV5-1 NA NA TGCGCCAGCAGCTTTTCCGGGGGCACCGGGGAGCTGTTTTTT CASSFSGGTGELFF
TRBJ2-2 TRBV10-3 NA NA TGTGCCATCAGTGGGGCAACCGGGGAGCTGTTTTTT CAISGATGELFF
TRBJ1-2 TRBV7-2 once NA TGTGCCAGCAGCCTCAGGACGGGGTTTGGGAATGGCTACACCTTC CASSLRTGFGNGYTF
TRBJ2-5 TRBV28 once NA TGTGCCAGCAGTTTGAGGGACTCCGGGACCCAGTACTTC CASSLRDSGTQYF
TRBJ2-3 TRBV13 NA NA TGTGCCAGCAGCTTAGTCCTATCAGGTTTAACAGATACGCAGTATTTT CASSLVLSGLTDTQYF
TRBJ2-3 TRBV4-1 NA NA TGCGCCAGCAGCCAGGTGATCAACACAGATACACAGTATTTT CASSQVINTDTQYF
TRBJ2-7 TRBV30 few NA TGTGCCTGGCGACAGGCGGCCTCCTACGAGCAGTACTTC CAWRQAASYEQYF
TRBJ2-1 TRBV25-1 NA NA TGTGCCAGCAGTTCTCCCGGGACATTTTACAATGAGCAGTTCTTC CASSSPGTFYNEQFF
TRBJ2-5 TRBV5-6 once NA TGTGCCAGCAGCCGGGACTTCCAAGAGACCCAGTACTTC CASSRDFQETQYF
TRBJ2-3 TRBV5-4 NA TRBD1 TGTGCCAGCAGCCCTGGACAGGGACAGGATACGCAGTATTTT CASSPGQGQDTQYF
TRBJ1-6 TRBV6-1 NA NA TGTGCCAGCAGTGGGGTACAGGGAGTCTATAATTCACCCCTCCACTTT CASSGVQGVYNSPLHF
TRBJ2-7 TRBV18 once TRBD1 TGTGCCAGCTCACCAACGGACAGGGATGGCGAGCAGTACTTC CASSPTDRDGEQYF
TRBJ1-2 TRBV6-6 NA NA TGTGCCAGCAGTTACATGGGAGGGGGGTACTATGGCTACACCTTC CASSYMGGGYYGYTF
TRBJ2-1 TRBV2 NA NA TGTGCCAGCAGTGAAGCGGGAAAGACAGGTGAGCAGTTCTTC CASSEAGKTGEQFF
TRBJ1-5 TRBV27 NA TRBD1 TGTGCCAGCAGTCCGTATCCCGACAGGGGCAATCAGCCCCAGCATTTT CASSPYPDRGNQPQHF
TRBJ2-7 TRBV11-2 NA NA TGTGCCAGCAGCTTAGTTCGGGAGTTGGGCGAGCAGTACTTC CASSLVRELGEQYF
TRBJ1-3 TRBV11-2 NA NA TGTGCCAGCAGCTTAAGCGGAAACACCATATATTTT CASSLSGNTIYF
TRBJ2-2 TRBV5-1 NA NA TGCGCCAGCAGCTTCGGAGGGAGCCCCGGGGAGCTGTTTTTT CASSFGGSPGELFF